Reported below is one TCR beta chain. The data originate from a study of cytomegalovirus exposure and HLA in healthy donors. Unmatched junction bases numbered 4, after V lost 2 bases and J lost 15 bases. The CDR3 is made up of 12 amino acids. The V gene's germline CDR1 is SGHDT and CDR2 YYEEEE. The method was immunoSEQ multiplex PCR; TCRdb's version includes in-frame clones alone and lacks a portion of them. The sample has roughly 330,000 clones; approximately 90% are singletons. The chain carries TRBV5-6 and TRBJ2-1; the match to TRBD1 covers 11 bases. The sample consisted of PBMCs. The receptor's source is a woman aged 25 to 39 in good health and CMV-seropositive. As DNA, the CDR3 is TGTGCCAGCAGCTTCGGGACAGGGGGTATGTTCTTC. This sequence encodes CASSFGTGGMFF. The complete variable domain, with remaining parts taken from reference TRBV5-6 and TRBJ2-1, reads DAGVTQSPTHLIKTRGQQVTLRCSPKSGHDTVSWYQQALGQGPQFIFQYYEEEERQRGNFPDRFSGHQFPNYSSELNVNALLLGDSALYLCASSFGTGGMFFGPGTRLTVL.